In its sample, the clone carrying this T cell receptor (beta chain) was seen many times. The antigen is undetermined. The data are from a study of blood T cells in healthy people across ages. Study-level findings and limits: Roughly linear declines in TCR beta diversity per million T cells occurred with age.

The CDR3 runs to 15 residues. V lost 0 bases to trimming and J lost 7 bases; unmatched junction nucleotides: 12. Germline V CDR1 and CDR2: SQVTM, ANQGSEA. The second PCR ran roughly 7 to 12 cycles with a sample-barcoded 5' primer and J-beta primers. TCRdb reprocessed the 5' RACE reads via MiXCR and lists one record per CDR3 protein. The table records some 1.6 million distinct CDR3 sequences, roughly 32% of them present only once. Donor samples were obtained from healthy Caucasian individuals from Russia, aged about 6 to 95. The chain recombines TRBV29-1 with TRBJ2-7; 7 nucleotides line up with TRBD2. The sequenced sample consisted of blood. The source of this sequence is a young woman in good health. The CDR3 is CSVEDSRGGKVEQYF. Written as DNA, the CDR3 is TGCAGCGTTGAAGACTCCCGCGGGGGAAAGGTTGAGCAGTACTTC.